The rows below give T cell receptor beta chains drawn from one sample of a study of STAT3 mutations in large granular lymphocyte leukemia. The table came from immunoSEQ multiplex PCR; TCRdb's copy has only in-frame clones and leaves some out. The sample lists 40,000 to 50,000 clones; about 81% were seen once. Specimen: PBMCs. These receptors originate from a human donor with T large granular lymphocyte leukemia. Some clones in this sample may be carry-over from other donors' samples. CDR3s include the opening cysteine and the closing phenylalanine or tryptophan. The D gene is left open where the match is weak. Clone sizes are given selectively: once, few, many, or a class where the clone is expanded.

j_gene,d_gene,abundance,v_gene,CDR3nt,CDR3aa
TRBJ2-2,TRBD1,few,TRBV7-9,TGTGCCATACAGGGGACCGGGGAGCTGTTTTTT,CAIQGTGELFF
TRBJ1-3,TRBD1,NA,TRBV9,TGTGCCAGCAGCGAACAGGGGAGTGGTGCTGGAAACACCATATATTTT,CASSEQGSGAGNTIYF
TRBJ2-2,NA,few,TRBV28,TGTGCCAGCAGATCCGGGGAGCTGTTTTTT,CASRSGELFF
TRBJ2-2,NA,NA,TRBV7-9,TGTGCCAGCAGCTTAGTGTGGGGGACCCCGAACACCGGGGAGCTGTTTTTT,CASSLVWGTPNTGELFF
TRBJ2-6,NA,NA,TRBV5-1,TGCGCCAGCAGCCCTTGGTCCGGGACACCGAACTTTCCTGGGGCCAACGTCCTGACTTTC,CASSPWSGTPNFPGANVLTF
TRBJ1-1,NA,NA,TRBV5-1,TGCGCCAGCAGGGTTGGGAACACTGAAGCTTTCTTT,CASRVGNTEAFF
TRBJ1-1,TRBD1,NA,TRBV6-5,TGTGCCAGCAGTCCCCCCGGGACAGCGGGAACTGAAGCTTTCTTT,CASSPPGTAGTEAFF
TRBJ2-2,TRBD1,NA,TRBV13,TGTGCCAGCAGCTTAATCACAGGGGGGAACACCGGGGAGCTGTTTTTT,CASSLITGGNTGELFF
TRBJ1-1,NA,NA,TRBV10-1,TGCGCCAGCCGGGGGGACACTGAAGCTTTCTTT,CASRGDTEAFF
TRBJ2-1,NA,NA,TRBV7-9,TGTGCCAGCAGGACCGGGCCCTTGGGCTACAATGAGCAGTTCTTC,CASRTGPLGYNEQFF
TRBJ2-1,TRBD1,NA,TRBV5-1,TGCGCCAGCAGGGGACAGGGGGCTAGGAATGAGCAGTTCTTC,CASRGQGARNEQFF
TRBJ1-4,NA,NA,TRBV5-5,TGTGCCAGCAGCTTGGGTGGGGGCGAAAAACTGTTTTTT,CASSLGGGEKLFF
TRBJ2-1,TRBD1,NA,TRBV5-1,TGCGCCAGCAGCTTGCGGACAGGGTTCTCCTACAATGAGCAGTTCTTC,CASSLRTGFSYNEQFF
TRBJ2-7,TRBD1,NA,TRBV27,TGTGCCAGCAGTACGTACCAGGGGGTCGCATCGGGGGAGCAGTACTTC,CASSTYQGVASGEQYF
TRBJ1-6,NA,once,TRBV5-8,TGTGCCAGCAGCTTGGCGGTTAATTCACCCCTCCACTTT,CASSLAVNSPLHF
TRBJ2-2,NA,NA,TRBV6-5,TGTGCCAGCAGTTACTCCCCAGGGTCGGAGACCGGGGAGCTGTTTTTT,CASSYSPGSETGELFF
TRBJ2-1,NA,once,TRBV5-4,TGTGCCAGCCTACAGGGCCCTTCCTACAATGAGCAGTTCTTC,CASLQGPSYNEQFF
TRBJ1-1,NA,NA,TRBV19,TGTGCCAGTGCCATAAGGGGGAGCACTGAAGCTTTCTTT,CASAIRGSTEAFF
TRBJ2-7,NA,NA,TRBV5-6,TGTGCCAGCAGTCGACCCGAGGGGGGGTTCCACGAGCAGTACTTC,CASSRPEGGFHEQYF
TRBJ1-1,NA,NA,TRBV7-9,TGTGCCAGCAGCTGGACGGGGACGCCGAACACTGAAGCTTTCTTT,CASSWTGTPNTEAFF
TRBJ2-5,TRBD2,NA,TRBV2,TGTGCCAGCAGTAGTGGGAGGGTTGGCCAAGAGACCCAGTACTTC,CASSSGRVGQETQYF
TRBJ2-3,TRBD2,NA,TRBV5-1,TGCGCCAGCAGCTTGACATTTAGCGGGGGGGCCCCAGATACGCAGTATTTT,CASSLTFSGGAPDTQYF
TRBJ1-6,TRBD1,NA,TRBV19,TGTGCCAGTACCGAAGGGGACAGGGCTTCACCCCTCCACTTT,CASTEGDRASPLHF
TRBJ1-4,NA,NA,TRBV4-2,TGTGCCAGCAGCCAAGATGCGGGGGGCAGCTTCAATGGAAAACTGTTTTTT,CASSQDAGGSFNGKLFF
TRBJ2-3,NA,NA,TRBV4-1,TGCGCCAGCAGCCGGGAATTTGGGGCCCTTTATCTTTCGGGGGAACGCACAGATACGCAGTATTTT,CASSREFGALYLSGERTDTQYF
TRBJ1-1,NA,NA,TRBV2,TGTGCCAGCCTGATTACGGGGGGGTTCACTGAAGCTTTCTTT,CASLITGGFTEAFF
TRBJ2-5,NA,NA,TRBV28,TGTGCCAGCAGTTCTACAGGGACTTACCAAGAGACCCAGTACTTC,CASSSTGTYQETQYF
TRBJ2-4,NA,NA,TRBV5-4,TGTGCCAGCAGCTTGGTTCTCGGGGCGAGGGCCAAAAACATTCAGTACTTC,CASSLVLGARAKNIQYF
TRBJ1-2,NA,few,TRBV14,TGTGCCAGCAGCCAAGATCTGAGAGGTATCTATGGCTACACCTTC,CASSQDLRGIYGYTF
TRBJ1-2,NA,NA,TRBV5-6,TGTGCCAGCAGCTGGCCGGGACCCCAGGAACACTATGGCTACACCTTC,CASSWPGPQEHYGYTF
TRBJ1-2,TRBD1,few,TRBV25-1,TGTGCCAGCAGTGGTACAGGGGGCAACTATGGCTACACCTTC,CASSGTGGNYGYTF
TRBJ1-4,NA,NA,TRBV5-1,TGCGCCAGCAGCTTAAGGCCGGATAATGAAAAACTGTTTTTT,CASSLRPDNEKLFF
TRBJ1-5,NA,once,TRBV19,TGTGCCAGTAGTATGCTCAACAATCAGCCCCAGCATTTT,CASSMLNNQPQHF
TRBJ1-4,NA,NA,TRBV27,TGTGCCAGCAGTTTATCACGATGGGGCGTCCAGAATGGTGAAAAACTGTTTTTT,CASSLSRWGVQNGEKLFF
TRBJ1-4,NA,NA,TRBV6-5,TGTGCCAGCAGTTACGAAGGGAATGAAAAACTGTTTTTT,CASSYEGNEKLFF
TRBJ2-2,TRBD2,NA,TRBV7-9,TGTGCCAGCAGCTTACTACCGACTAGCGGGCGGGGGGAGCTGTTTTTT,CASSLLPTSGRGELFF
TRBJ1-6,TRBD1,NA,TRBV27,TGTGCCAGCAGGGAGGGACAGGGGGCGAGATCACCCCTCCACTTT,CASREGQGARSPLHF
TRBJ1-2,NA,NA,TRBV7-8,TGTGCCAGCAGACCAGGCCGTACCGGCTATGGCTACACCTTC,CASRPGRTGYGYTF
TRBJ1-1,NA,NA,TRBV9,TGTGCCAGCAGCCACACAGGTGGGATGAACACTGAAGCTTTCTTT,CASSHTGGMNTEAFF
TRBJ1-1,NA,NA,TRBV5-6,TGTGCCAGCAGCTTGGTAGGGAGGATTCGGGCTGGTACTGAAGCTTTCTTT,CASSLVGRIRAGTEAFF
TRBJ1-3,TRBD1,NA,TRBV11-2,TGTGCCAGCAGTTGGACAGGGGATAGAGACACCATATATTTT,CASSWTGDRDTIYF
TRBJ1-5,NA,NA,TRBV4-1,TGCGCCAGCAGCCAAGGGGGCAATCAGCCCCAGCATTTT,CASSQGGNQPQHF
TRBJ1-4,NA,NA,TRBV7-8,TGTGCCAGCAGCTTGCGACAGAGGGCAACTAATGAAAAACTGTTTTTT,CASSLRQRATNEKLFF
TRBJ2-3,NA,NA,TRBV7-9,TGTGCCAGCAGCTCGCGCGGGACTGTCACAGATACGCAGTATTTT,CASSSRGTVTDTQYF
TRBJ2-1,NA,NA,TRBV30,TGTGCCTGGAGTTCCTTACCGGGGGTCTACAATGAGCAGTTCTTC,CAWSSLPGVYNEQFF
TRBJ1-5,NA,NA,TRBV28,TGTGCCAGCAGTACTATAGGGCAGCCCCAGCATTTT,CASSTIGQPQHF
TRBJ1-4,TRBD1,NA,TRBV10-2,TGCGCCAGCAGACCGGGACAGGGGGCTTGGGGTAATGAAAAACTGTTTTTT,CASRPGQGAWGNEKLFF
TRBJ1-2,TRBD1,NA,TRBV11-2,TGTGCCAGCAGCTTAGACCGACAGGGATATGGCTACACCTTC,CASSLDRQGYGYTF
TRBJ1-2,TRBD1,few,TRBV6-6,TGTGCCAGCGCCTCCGGGACAGGAGCGCCCAAGGACACCTTC,CASASGTGAPKDTF
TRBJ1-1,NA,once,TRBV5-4,TGTGCCAGCAGCTTAGGAAGTGGGGCGAACACTGAAGCTTTCTTT,CASSLGSGANTEAFF
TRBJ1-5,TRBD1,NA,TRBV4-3,TGCGCCAGCAGCCGCTCCGTCGGGACAGGGAGTCAGCCCCAGCATTTT,CASSRSVGTGSQPQHF
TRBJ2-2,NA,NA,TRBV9,NA,CASSVGSGSIAGELFF
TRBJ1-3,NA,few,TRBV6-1,TGTGCCAGCAGTGAAGTCAAACGAAACACCATATATTTT,CASSEVKRNTIYF
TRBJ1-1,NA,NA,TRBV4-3,TGCGCCAGCAGCCAAGTGCGGCAAGGGAACACTGAAGCTTTCTTT,CASSQVRQGNTEAFF
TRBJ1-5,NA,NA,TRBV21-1,TGTGCCAGCAGCCTTCATCAGCCCCAGCATTTT,CASSLHQPQHF
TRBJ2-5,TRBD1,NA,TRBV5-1,TGCGCCAGCAGCAGGGGACAGGGTATGCGGGAGACCCAGTACTTC,CASSRGQGMRETQYF
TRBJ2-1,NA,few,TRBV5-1,TGCGCCAGCAGCTTGGCGACAGATGAGCAGTTCTTC,CASSLATDEQFF
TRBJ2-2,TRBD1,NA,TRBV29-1,TGCAGCGCTCTACTCCCGACAGGGCATGCCACCGGGGAGCTGTTTTTT,CSALLPTGHATGELFF